What follows are 21 T cell receptor beta chains derived from one specimen sequenced in a study of CD8+ T cells in alopecia areata. Investigators isolated RNA and reverse transcribed it into cDNA to act as the sequencing template. Method: immunoSEQ multiplex PCR; TCRdb's copy keeps in-frame clones and lacks some. This table has 95,000 to 100,000 clones, approximately 66% appearing once. Regarding treatment: oral pan-JAK inhibitor, 5-10 mg twice daily. Specimen: CD8+ T cells sorted from blood, collected at week 4, from a patient treated with tofacitinib. Every receptor here comes from a human donor with alopecia areata.

This clone was recorded once. The chain links TRBV30 to TRBJ1-2; no definite D call. Trimming took 1 base from V and 3 from J, leaving 12 bases between them. Germline assignment: CDR1 GTSNPN and CDR2 SVGIG (reference sequence). The CDR3 has 14 amino acids. CDR3 sequence: CAWSEGGGYYGYTF. The CDR3 nucleotides read TGTGCCTGGAGTGAAGGAGGAGGGTACTATGGCTACACCTTC.

The chain couples TRBV5-1 to TRBJ2-7; D call uncertain. The CDR3 extends over 13 amino acids. The germline V and J ends were trimmed by 4 bases and 1 base, with 9 bases remaining between them. CDR1 is SGHRS, CDR2 YFSETQ, per germline. In DNA form, the CDR3 reads TGCGCCAGCAGCCTCCCGACTTCCTACGAGCAGTACTTC. It translates to CASSLPTSYEQYF.

The V and J genes are TRBV2 and TRBJ1-2; tentatively, D is TRBD1 (6 bases). V was cut by 5 bases and J by 3 bases, with 19 bases left in between. The CDR3 totals 16 residues. The germline V gene has CDR1 SNHLY and CDR2 FYNNEI. The CDR3 DNA follows: TGTGCCAGCAGTTCCGAATTTGACAGGTGGGACTATGGCTACACCTTC. It specifies CASSSEFDRWDYGYTF.

This chain uses TRBV6-5 with TRBJ2-7; the D gene is possibly TRBD1 (6 bases). Germline-derived CDR1 and CDR2 are MNHEY and SVGAGI. CDR3 length: 15 amino acids. V gave up 0 bases and J gave up 3 bases, with 12 bases separating them. DNA for the CDR3: TGTGCCAGCAGTTACTCGATCGGACAGATCTACGAGCAGTACTTC. Translation gives CASSYSIGQIYEQYF.

The chain joins TRBV27 to TRBJ2-1; the match to TRBD2 covers 11 bases. The germline V gene encodes CDR1 MNHEY and CDR2 SMNVEV (reference sequence). CDR3 size: 15 residues. The ends lost 5 bases at V and 6 bases at J; junction bases unmatched: 6. CDR3 in amino acids: CASSDGTSGRNEQFF. The CDR3 DNA reads as TGTGCCAGCAGTGACGGGACTAGCGGCCGCAATGAGCAGTTCTTC.

The rearrangement joins TRBV30 to TRBJ2-7; no reliable D call. V was cut by 2 bases and J by 4 bases, with 12 bases left in between. This CDR3 has 13 amino acids. Germline V gene sequence: CDR1 GTSNPN, CDR2 SVGIG (reference sequence). The CDR3 reads CAWSRSFQYEQYF. For the CDR3, the DNA is TGTGCCTGGAGTAGGAGTTTTCAATACGAGCAGTACTTC.

This rearrangement joins TRBV6-5 to TRBJ2-1; 7 bases are shared with TRBD1. CDR1 and CDR2 (germline): MNHEY, SVGAGI. The CDR3 runs 15 residues. The V and J ends lost 3 bases and 6 bases, in that order; junction bases with no gene match: 8. CDR3 in amino acids: CASSYFGTAPNEQFF. CDR3 DNA: TGTGCCAGCAGTTATTTTGGGACAGCCCCCAATGAGCAGTTCTTC.

This clone is a singleton in its sample. The chain couples TRBV7-3 to TRBJ1-2; the match to TRBD1 covers 11 bases. V shed 6 bases, J shed 6 bases, and the junction held 6 bases outside the gene matches. This CDR3 has 14 amino acids. Germline V gene lookup returns CDR1 SGHTA and CDR2 FQGTGA. The CDR3 sequence is CASSTGQGVDGYTF. The CDR3 region has the DNA TGTGCCAGCAGTACGGGACAGGGGGTTGATGGCTACACCTTC.

The CDR3 nucleotides read TGCAGCGTTCACCTACCGGGGGAGAATGAGCAGTTCTTC. The encoded protein is CSVHLPGENEQFF. The genes are TRBV29-1 and TRBJ2-1; a weak D match, TRBD2 (6 bases). Germline V gene data show CDR1 as SQVTM and CDR2 as ANQGSEA. The CDR3 sequence is 13 residues long. With 5 bases removed from V and 7 bases from J, the gap between germline ends came to 15 bases.

The rearrangement links TRBV29-1 to TRBJ1-1; D is possibly TRBD1 (5 bases). Germline CDR1 is SQVTM and CDR2 is ANQGSEA. This CDR3 is 15 amino acids long. Between the trimmed V and J ends, which lost 1 base and 0 bases, there was a span of 12 bases. CDR3 amino acids: CSVEGRGAMNTEAFF. The CDR3 DNA is TGCAGCGTTGAAGGAAGGGGAGCGATGAACACTGAAGCTTTCTTT.

Points on this clone: A much bigger clone sits one base away, suggesting this may be a read error. The identical CDR3 is also encoded by other nucleotide sequences in the sample. The rearrangement joins TRBV11-2 to TRBJ2-1, with D unresolved. Trimming pared 2 bases from V and 5 bases from J, leaving 1 base between. CDR1 SGHAT and CDR2 FQNNGV come from the germline V gene. The CDR3 spans 11 residues. The CDR3 is CASSLNNEQFF. The DNA of the CDR3 is TGTGCCAGCAGCTTAAACAATGAGCAGTTCTTC.

This clone was seen a few times. CDR3: CASSTLGTGFGYTF. In nucleotides, the CDR3 is TGTGCCAGCAGCACCCTGGGGACGGGCTTTGGCTACACCTTC. The rearrangement joins TRBV27 to TRBJ1-2; maybe TRBD1 (5 bases). The germline gives CDR1 MNHEY, CDR2 SMNVEV (reference sequence). The CDR3 consists of 14 residues. V lost 6 bases, J lost 7 bases, and 18 bases lay in between.

V gene TRBV27 combines with J gene TRBJ2-5; D might be TRBD1 or TRBD2, each matching 6 bases. The germline V gene has CDR1 MNHEY and CDR2 SMNVEV (reference sequence). This CDR3 is built from 15 residues. V lost 7 bases and J lost 2, with 17 bases in between. CDR3 sequence: CASTLLTGAQETQYF. Here the CDR3 DNA reads TGTGCCAGCACCTTACTGACGGGGGCGCAAGAGACCCAGTACTTC.

The chain has TRBV4-1 and TRBJ2-7, with a tentative D call TRBD2 (5 bases). With 0 bases removed from V and 2 bases from J, the gap between germline ends came to 11 bases. CDR1 MGHRA and CDR2 YSYEKL come from the germline V gene. There are 15 residues in the CDR3. CDR3 loop: CASSQDERRTYEQYF. The CDR3 DNA sequence: TGCGCCAGCAGCCAAGATGAGAGGAGGACCTACGAGCAGTACTTC.

The rearrangement links TRBV7-2 to TRBJ2-1, with 7 bases lining up with TRBD1. The CDR3 covers 16 residues. V dropped 5 bases and J dropped 0; count of bases not matched to a gene: 7. Germline V gives CDR1 SGHTA, CDR2 FQGNSA. In nucleotides, the CDR3 is TGTGCCAGCAGCCAAGGACAGGTGAGCTCCTACAATGAGCAGTTCTTC. It encodes CASSQGQVSSYNEQFF.

This clone was counted only a few times. The CDR3 nucleotides are TGTGCCAGTAGTATAGATCTACTAGCGGGGAGTGAGCAGTTCTTC. It encodes CASSIDLLAGSEQFF. The chain couples TRBV19 to TRBJ2-1; 10 nucleotides match TRBD2. Germline CDR1 reads LNHDA; CDR2 reads SQIVND (reference sequence). The CDR3 has 15 amino acids. V lost 0 bases to trimming and J lost 9 bases; unmatched junction nucleotides: 5.

The J gene is TRBJ1-5, the V gene TRBV27, with TRBD1 as a possible D gene (5 bases). Trimming shortened V by 7 bases and J by 0 bases, and 13 bases separated the two germline ends. The length of the CDR3 is 15 residues. CDR1 and CDR2 (germline): MNHEY, SMNVEV (reference sequence). The chain's CDR3 is CASNPGPASNQPQHF. The CDR3 DNA is TGTGCCAGCAATCCGGGACCGGCTAGCAATCAGCCCCAGCATTTT.

This clone came up a few times. The rearrangement links TRBV7-2 to TRBJ1-5; the match to TRBD1 covers 8 bases. The germline CDR1 and CDR2 sequences are SGHTA and FQGNSA. J was trimmed by 4 bases and V by 2 bases; bases with no gene match: 7. The CDR3 has 16 residues. CDR3 region: CASSLWGQGANQPQHF. As DNA, the CDR3 is TGTGCCAGCAGCTTATGGGGGCAGGGGGCGAATCAGCCCCAGCATTTT.

This clone was seen a handful of times. V and J are TRBV7-9 and TRBJ2-5; TRBD1 aligns across 9 bases. Trimming cost V 4 bases and J 3 bases; bases outside gene matches: 6. CDR3 length: 15 amino acids. Per the germline V gene, CDR1 is SEHNR and CDR2 is FQNEAQ (reference sequence). DNA of the CDR3: TGTGCCAGCAGCTCCCCCCGGGACAGGGAAGAGACCCAGTACTTC. Translating gives CASSSPRDREETQYF.

The chain employs TRBV27 and TRBJ1-2, with unresolved D. The CDR3 totals 12 residues. Trimming pared 6 bases from V and 4 bases from J, leaving 9 bases between. The germline V gene encodes CDR1 MNHEY and CDR2 SMNVEV (reference sequence). The CDR3 region has the DNA TGTGCCAGCAGGGGCTATGGCTATGGCTACACCTTC. Its translation: CASRGYGYGYTF.

This clone has ten or more counts. The CDR3 bases are TGTGCCAGCAGCCAAGATAAACAAGACAGGGGGAATGGCTACACCTTC. Translation: CASSQDKQDRGNGYTF. The chain has TRBV4-2 and TRBJ1-2, with 9 bases aligning to TRBD1. The CDR3 has 16 residues. The germline gives CDR1 LGHNA, CDR2 YNFKEQ. V was pared by 0 bases and J by 6 bases, with 8 bases of the junction left unmatched.